These 21 T cell receptor beta chains were all obtained from the same sample, sequenced in a study of blood T cell repertoires in COVID-19. Assay used: immunoSEQ multiplex PCR; TCRdb lists only in-frame clones, some missing. The sample yields 35,000 to 45,000 clones, just under 85% seen once. Specimen: peripheral blood. The receptors derive from a man aged 50 to 59 with active COVID-19.

The rearrangement uses TRBV3-1 (or the pseudogene TRBV3-2) and TRBJ2-3, with 7 bases identical to TRBD2. Trimming at V came to 4 bases and at J to 0 bases, leaving 7 bases not matched to a gene. Germline V gene sequence: CDR1 LGHDT, CDR2 YNNKEL (reference sequence). This CDR3 is built from 16 residues. Here the CDR3 DNA reads TGTGCCAGCAGCCGCGGACTAGTTTCTAGCACAGATACGCAGTATTTT. Its protein product is CASSRGLVSSTDTQYF.

There are a few counts of this clone. The chain carries TRBV3-1 (or the pseudogene TRBV3-2) and TRBJ2-5, with 8 nucleotides matching TRBD1. CDR1 and CDR2 (germline): LGHDT, YNNKEL (reference sequence). This CDR3 region has 14 residues. Trimming removed 6 bases from V and 5 bases from J; junction bases left unmatched: 8. This CDR3 reads CASSPQGEGETQYF. CDR3 DNA sequence: TGTGCCAGCAGTCCACAGGGGGAAGGGGAGACCCAGTACTTC.

This rearrangement joins TRBV6-4 to TRBJ2-1; perhaps TRBD2 as D (7 bases). CDR3 length equals 15 residues. Trimming cost V 0 bases and J 8 bases, with 14 bases left between them. Germline assignment: CDR1 MRHNA and CDR2 SNTAGT. The CDR3: CASSDSGGGVDEQFF. The CDR3 DNA sequence: TGTGCCAGCAGTGACTCGGGGGGGGGCGTCGATGAGCAGTTCTTC.

The chain joins TRBV4-2 to TRBJ2-1; TRBD2 aligns across 8 bases. The CDR3 consists of 17 residues. V dropped 2 bases and J dropped 8; count of bases not matched to a gene: 14. Germline CDR1 LGHNA, CDR2 YNFKEQ. In DNA form, the CDR3 reads TGTGCCAGCAGCCAACCGTCGCCGGGGGGGGGCACTGATGAGCAGTTCTTC. Protein sequence: CASSQPSPGGGTDEQFF.

The rearrangement uses TRBV5-3 and TRBJ1-3; 7 positions match TRBD1. TRBV5-3 is annotated as an ORF whose role is uncertain. CDR3 size: 15 residues. V shed 8 bases and J 6 bases; nucleotides not matched to a gene: 14. This chain's CDR3 is CARPNRDRAENTIYF. The CDR3 nucleotides read TGTGCCAGGCCTAATAGGGACAGAGCTGAAAACACCATATATTTT.

The rearrangement uses TRBV11-2 and TRBJ1-4; D may be TRBD1 (5 bases). This CDR3 is built from 14 residues. Trimming took off 3 bases at V and 4 bases at J, with 9 bases between the two ends. Germline CDR1 reads SGHAT; CDR2 reads FQNNGV. The CDR3, as DNA: TGTGCCAGCAGCTTTGGGGCCCATAATGAAAAACTGTTTTTT. Translation gives CASSFGAHNEKLFF.

This chain uses TRBV27 with TRBJ2-7; 9 nucleotides agree with TRBD1. V was clipped by 3 bases and J by 3 bases; unmatched bases: 3. The CDR3 totals 14 residues. The V gene's germline CDR1 is MNHEY and CDR2 SMNVEV (reference sequence). CDR3 amino acids: CASSFRDRVYEQYF. The CDR3 coding sequence is TGTGCCAGCAGTTTCCGGGACAGGGTCTACGAGCAGTACTTC.

J is TRBJ2-7 and V is TRBV6-2 or TRBV6-3; D perhaps matches TRBD2 (5 bases). The CDR3 sequence is 17 residues long. Germline V gene sequence: CDR1 MNHEY, CDR2 SVGEGT. V lost 0 bases and J 0 bases, leaving 15 bases between the germline ends. The CDR3 DNA reads as TGTGCCAGCAGTTACTCGTATGCCCCGGGGAGCTCCTACGAGCAGTACTTC. Translation gives CASSYSYAPGSSYEQYF.

In its sample, this clone was seen a few times. The chain employs TRBV7-9 and TRBJ2-1; tentatively, D is TRBD1 (6 bases). The V end lost 5 bases, the J end lost 4 bases, and 15 bases lay between the germline ends. The V gene's germline CDR1 is SEHNR and CDR2 FQNEAQ (reference sequence). The CDR3 spans 15 residues. The chain's CDR3 is CASSLDRSFYNEQFF. The CDR3 region has the DNA TGTGCCAGCAGCCTAGACAGGAGCTTTTACAATGAGCAGTTCTTC.

This rearrangement joins TRBV11-2 to TRBJ2-7; the D gene is possibly TRBD1 (6 bases). The V end was cut by 6 bases, the J end by 0 bases, with 18 bases between. The CDR3 sequence is 16 residues long. Germline assignment: CDR1 SGHAT and CDR2 FQNNGV. CDR3 sequence: CASSLGPDRSSYEQYF. CDR3 sequence (DNA): TGTGCCAGCAGTCTCGGACCCGACAGGAGCTCCTACGAGCAGTACTTC.

A single count supports this clone. The rearrangement joins TRBV4-3 to TRBJ1-6; D gene unclear. Germline values: CDR1 LGHNA, CDR2 YSLEER. Trimming shortened V by 0 bases and J by 12 bases, and 12 bases separated the two germline ends. This CDR3 contains 14 residues. The CDR3 protein is CASSQDIFTVPLHF. The CDR3 DNA follows: TGCGCCAGCAGCCAAGATATATTCACGGTACCCCTCCACTTT.

This chain uses TRBV6-1 with TRBJ1-5, with D possibly matching TRBD1 (5 bases). Trimming removed 0 bases at V and 4 bases at J, with 10 bases between. Looked up from germline, CDR1 is MNHNS and CDR2 is SASEGT. The CDR3 has 15 residues. The CDR3 region has the DNA TGTGCCAGCAGTGAAGCTTTTCAGGGAAATCAGCCCCAGCATTTT. Translation: CASSEAFQGNQPQHF.

This clone was found a few times. The rearrangement joins TRBV29-1 to TRBJ1-6; no definite D call. The germline V and J ends were trimmed by 6 bases and 13 bases, with 22 bases remaining between them. The CDR3 is made up of 14 amino acids. CDR1 is SQVTM and CDR2 is ANQGSEA in the germline V gene. CDR3 residues: CSVGGPDGGGPLHF. The CDR3 DNA reads TGCAGCGTGGGCGGACCCGACGGAGGAGGTCCCCTCCACTTT. Combining the CDR3 with reference TRBV29-1 and TRBJ1-6 gives the whole variable domain SAVISQKPSRDICQRGTSLTIQCQVDSQVTMMFWYRQQPGQSLTLIATANQGSEATYESGFVIDKFPISRPNLTFSTLTVSNMSPEDSSIYLCSVGGPDGGGPLHFGNGTRLTVT.

This clone has only one observation. The chain is built from TRBV6-5 and TRBJ2-7, with TRBD2 identical over 12 bases. The CDR3 runs to 14 residues. J gave up 5 bases and V 5 bases, and 4 bases lay outside the gene matches. In germline, CDR1 is MNHEY, CDR2 SVGAGI. The CDR3 reads CASSRLAGANEQYF. The DNA for the CDR3 is TGTGCCAGCAGTCGACTAGCGGGAGCTAACGAGCAGTACTTC.

This clone was recorded only once. This rearrangement joins TRBV19 to TRBJ1-1, with a possible D match to TRBD1 (5 bases). The ends were cut back, 5 bases at V and 9 bases at J, with 13 bases in the middle. The CDR3 loop spans 12 amino acids. From germline, CDR1 is LNHDA and CDR2 SQIVND (reference sequence). The CDR3 here is CASSALQEKAFF. The CDR3 DNA follows: TGTGCCAGTAGTGCATTACAGGAAAAAGCTTTCTTT.

This chain joins TRBV6-2 or TRBV6-3 and TRBJ2-2; TRBD2 agrees at 9 bases. Per the germline V gene, CDR1 is MNHEY and CDR2 is SVGEGT. V lost 0 bases, J lost 3 bases, and 14 bases stayed unmatched. This CDR3 region has 20 residues. The CDR3 reads CASSYSNLAGTEGHTGELFF. As DNA, the CDR3 is TGTGCCAGCAGTTACTCGAACCTAGCGGGAACAGAGGGCCACACCGGGGAGCTGTTTTTT.

The CDR3 region has the DNA TGTGCCATCATTCCCGAGCGGGGGAACACTGAAGCTTTCTTT. Translation gives CAIIPERGNTEAFF. The chain carries TRBV10-3 and TRBJ1-1; D is undetermined. The CDR3 runs to 14 residues. CDR1 and CDR2 (germline): ENHRY, SYGVKD. Trimming stripped 7 bases from V and 1 base from J, with 13 bases between.

The genes are TRBV19 and TRBJ2-7; 7 bases match TRBD1. CDR3 length: 13 residues. The J segment lost 5 bases and the V segment lost 5 bases, leaving 6 bases of the junction unmatched. Per the germline V gene, CDR1 is LNHDA and CDR2 is SQIVND (reference sequence). CDR3 DNA: TGTGCCAGTAGTGACAGGGTATCGGACGAGCAGTACTTC. Residues: CASSDRVSDEQYF.

The chain couples TRBV27 to TRBJ2-7, with 8 bases lining up with TRBD1. V dropped 5 bases and J dropped 2; count of bases not matched to a gene: 8. Germline loops: CDR1 MNHEY, CDR2 SMNVEV (reference sequence). The CDR3 totals 15 residues. The CDR3 reads CASSRSGTGAYEQYF. In DNA, the CDR3 is TGTGCCAGCAGTAGATCCGGGACAGGTGCCTACGAGCAGTACTTC.

The V gene is TRBV6-2 or TRBV6-3, the J gene TRBJ2-7; 12 bases are shared with TRBD1. CDR3 length: 15 amino acids. From germline, CDR1 is MNHEY and CDR2 SVGEGT. V dropped 2 bases and J dropped 9; count of bases not matched to a gene: 8. The CDR3 reads CASSYGTGGLGGQYF. CDR3 coding DNA: TGTGCCAGCAGTTACGGGACAGGGGGCCTTGGTGGGCAGTACTTC.

This sequence joins TRBV7-6 and TRBJ2-2, with 8 bases that match TRBD1. Germline-derived CDR1 and CDR2 are SGHVS and FNYEAQ. The CDR3 loop spans 16 amino acids. With 0 bases clipped from V and 7 bases from J, the junction kept 7 bases outside the gene matches. In DNA form, the CDR3 reads TGTGCCAGCAGCTTAGCAGTGATACAGGGGGGCGGGGAGCTGTTTTTT. Its protein product is CASSLAVIQGGGELFF. The full variable domain, completed using reference TRBV7-6 and TRBJ2-2, is GAGVSQSPRYKVTKRGQDVALRCDPISGHVSLYWYRQALGQGPEFLTYFNYEAQQDKSGLPNDRFSAERPEGSISTLTIQRTEQRDSAMYRCASSLAVIQGGGELFFGEGSRLTVL.